This paragraph covers one T cell receptor (beta chain) sequence. The data are from a study of control samples from healthy donors and cancer patients. Clones were read by immunoSEQ multiplex PCR, and TCRdb kept only the in-frame ones, dropping some. This table holds about 69,000 clones, roughly 80% found once. This TCR was recovered from a woman between 50 and 59 years old with lung cancer. Sequencing was done on a sample of PBMCs.

CDR3 coding DNA: TGTGCCAGCCTAAGACAGGGCGCTGAAAAACTGTTTTTT. Its protein product is CASLRQGAEKLFF. The rearrangement joins TRBV6-5 to TRBJ1-4; 7 positions match TRBD1. V was pared by 8 bases and J by 7 bases, with 7 bases of the junction left unmatched. CDR3 length: 13 amino acids. Germline lookup yields CDR1 MNHEY and CDR2 SVGAGI.